These T cell receptor beta chains were read from a single sample in a study of cytomegalovirus exposure and HLA in healthy donors. Here immunoSEQ multiplex PCR was the method, and the copy in TCRdb shows in-frame clones only, minus some. The sample carries approximately 160,000 clones, roughly 86% recorded once. The source material was PBMCs. The receptors come from a girl aged 10-17 years in good health and CMV-seropositive. Each CDR3 is given with its conserved first and last residue. Each record gives: J gene, clone size, D gene, V gene, CDR3 protein, CDR3 DNA. D genes are given only for firm matches. For some rows the clone size is stated as once, few or many, or as a class when expanded; others skip it.

j_gene: TRBJ2-1
abundance: few
d_gene: TRBD2
v_gene: TRBV19
CDR3aa: CASSGGTSGGRYEQFF
CDR3nt: TGTGCCAGTAGTGGCGGGACTAGCGGGGGACGCTATGAGCAGTTCTTC

j_gene: TRBJ2-7
abundance: NA
d_gene: NA
v_gene: TRBV27
CDR3aa: CASSLSPGYEQYF
CDR3nt: TGTGCCAGCAGTTTATCCCCCGGCTACGAGCAGTACTTC

j_gene: TRBJ1-1
abundance: NA
d_gene: TRBD1
v_gene: TRBV5-6
CDR3aa: CASSPRDRGREAFF
CDR3nt: TGTGCCAGCAGCCCGCGGGACAGGGGCCGTGAAGCTTTCTTT

j_gene: TRBJ2-5
abundance: NA
d_gene: NA
v_gene: TRBV19
CDR3aa: CASSILLAQETQYF
CDR3nt: TGTGCCAGTAGTATCCTCCTAGCGCAAGAGACCCAGTACTTC

j_gene: TRBJ1-5
abundance: NA
d_gene: TRBD1
v_gene: TRBV2
CDR3aa: CASRSGQGNQPQHF
CDR3nt: TGTGCCAGCAGGTCGGGACAGGGGAATCAGCCCCAGCATTTT

j_gene: TRBJ2-1
abundance: NA
d_gene: NA
v_gene: TRBV2
CDR3aa: CASGRDSYNEQFF
CDR3nt: TGTGCCAGCGGCCGGGACTCCTACAATGAGCAGTTCTTC

j_gene: TRBJ1-1
abundance: NA
d_gene: NA
v_gene: TRBV5-1
CDR3aa: CASSLMVRGFGNTEAFF
CDR3nt: TGCGCCAGCAGCTTGATGGTACGGGGTTTCGGGAACACTGAAGCTTTCTTT

j_gene: TRBJ1-4
abundance: NA
d_gene: NA
v_gene: TRBV19
CDR3aa: CASRLAATQLTPNEKLFF
CDR3nt: TGTGCCAGTAGACTGGCAGCGACCCAATTAACGCCTAATGAAAAACTGTTTTTT

j_gene: TRBJ2-7
abundance: NA
d_gene: NA
v_gene: TRBV6-5
CDR3aa: CASSYSSTAASYEQYF
CDR3nt: TGCGCCAGCAGTTACTCGTCCACTGCAGCTAGTTACGAGCAGTACTTC

j_gene: TRBJ2-3
abundance: NA
d_gene: TRBD1
v_gene: TRBV9
CDR3aa: CASSVMDRGVGTQYF
CDR3nt: TGTGCCAGCAGCGTTATGGACAGGGGGGTCGGTACGCAGTATTTT

j_gene: TRBJ1-1
abundance: NA
d_gene: NA
v_gene: TRBV6-1
CDR3aa: CASSDGGANTEAFF
CDR3nt: TGTGCCAGCAGTGATGGGGGGGCGAACACTGAAGCTTTCTTT

j_gene: TRBJ1-5
abundance: once
d_gene: NA
v_gene: TRBV4-2
CDR3aa: CASSQEPGMGDQPQHF
CDR3nt: TGTGCCAGCAGCCAAGAGCCGGGGATGGGCGATCAGCCCCAGCATTTT

j_gene: TRBJ2-7
abundance: NA
d_gene: TRBD1
v_gene: TRBV7-9
CDR3aa: CASSARPTGYDEQYF
CDR3nt: TGTGCCAGCAGCGCCCGGCCGACAGGGTACGACGAGCAGTACTTC

j_gene: TRBJ1-4
abundance: NA
d_gene: NA
v_gene: TRBV29-1
CDR3aa: CSVMLYSREKLFF
CDR3nt: TGCAGCGTTATGTTGTATAGTCGTGAAAAACTGTTTTTT

j_gene: TRBJ1-1
abundance: NA
d_gene: NA
v_gene: TRBV5-6
CDR3aa: CASSLADLAGAEAFF
CDR3nt: TGTGCCAGCAGCTTGGCGGACTTAGCGGGGGCTGAAGCTTTCTTT

j_gene: TRBJ2-2
abundance: NA
d_gene: TRBD2
v_gene: TRBV19
CDR3aa: CASSVLAGGGTGELFF
CDR3nt: TGTGCCAGTAGCGTTCTAGCGGGGGGAGGCACCGGGGAGCTGTTTTTT

j_gene: TRBJ2-1
abundance: NA
d_gene: NA
v_gene: TRBV7-8
CDR3aa: CASSAKSADNEQFF
CDR3nt: TGTGCCAGCAGCGCCAAGTCAGCGGACAATGAGCAGTTCTTC

j_gene: TRBJ1-1
abundance: NA
d_gene: NA
v_gene: TRBV9
CDR3aa: CASSPRDTTEAFF
CDR3nt: TGTGCCAGCAGCCCCCGGGACACCACTGAAGCTTTCTTT

j_gene: TRBJ2-3
abundance: NA
d_gene: NA
v_gene: TRBV10-3
CDR3aa: CAITPGGVQRTDTQYF
CDR3nt: TGTGCCATCACCCCCGGGGGAGTCCAACGCACAGATACGCAGTATTTT

j_gene: TRBJ2-3
abundance: NA
d_gene: TRBD1
v_gene: TRBV19
CDR3aa: CASSDRTGSTDTQYF
CDR3nt: TGTGCCAGTAGTGACCGGACAGGGAGCACAGATACGCAGTATTTT

j_gene: TRBJ2-2
abundance: NA
d_gene: NA
v_gene: TRBV19
CDR3aa: CASSMRLFANTGELFF
CDR3nt: TGTGCCAGTAGTATGAGACTATTCGCGAACACCGGGGAGCTGTTTTTT

j_gene: TRBJ1-2
abundance: NA
d_gene: NA
v_gene: TRBV4-1
CDR3aa: CASSSDLGLYYGYTF
CDR3nt: TGCGCCAGCAGCTCGGACTTGGGACTTTACTATGGCTACACCTTC

j_gene: TRBJ1-1
abundance: few
d_gene: NA
v_gene: TRBV10-2
CDR3aa: CASKGAPNTEAFF
CDR3nt: TGCGCCAGCAAAGGGGCTCCGAACACTGAAGCTTTCTTT

j_gene: TRBJ2-3
abundance: NA
d_gene: NA
v_gene: TRBV9
CDR3aa: CASSVAGEIQVTQYF
CDR3nt: TGTGCCAGCAGCGTAGCGGGGGAGATCCAAGTTACGCAGTATTTT

j_gene: TRBJ1-2
abundance: NA
d_gene: NA
v_gene: TRBV9
CDR3aa: CASSVDPGFDYGYTF
CDR3nt: TGTGCCAGCAGCGTAGATCCAGGGTTCGACTATGGCTACACCTTC

j_gene: TRBJ2-7
abundance: NA
d_gene: TRBD2
v_gene: TRBV15
CDR3aa: CATSPRTSGLNYEQYF
CDR3nt: TGTGCCACCAGCCCGCGGACTAGCGGATTGAACTACGAGCAGTACTTC

j_gene: TRBJ1-2
abundance: NA
d_gene: NA
v_gene: TRBV27
CDR3aa: CASSLTRADGYTF
CDR3nt: TGTGCCAGCAGCTTAACCAGGGCGGATGGCTACACCTTC

j_gene: TRBJ1-5
abundance: once
d_gene: TRBD1
v_gene: TRBV5-1
CDR3aa: CASSIDRDQPQHF
CDR3nt: TGCGCCAGCAGCATAGACAGGGATCAGCCCCAGCATTTT

j_gene: TRBJ1-1
abundance: NA
d_gene: TRBD1
v_gene: TRBV5-1
CDR3aa: CASSFNRGNTEAFF
CDR3nt: TGCGCCAGCAGCTTCAACAGGGGGAACACTGAAGCTTTCTTT

j_gene: TRBJ1-2
abundance: few
d_gene: NA
v_gene: TRBV29-1
CDR3aa: CSVESREDYGYTF
CDR3nt: TGCAGCGTTGAGTCCAGGGAGGACTATGGCTACACCTTC

j_gene: TRBJ2-7
abundance: NA
d_gene: NA
v_gene: TRBV14
CDR3aa: CASSQPTGATRYEQYF
CDR3nt: TGTGCCAGCAGCCAACCGACAGGAGCTACCCGGTACGAGCAGTACTTC

j_gene: TRBJ1-5
abundance: NA
d_gene: NA
v_gene: TRBV12-5
CDR3aa: CASGLVVDSYSNQPQHF
CDR3nt: TGTGCTAGTGGTTTGGTCGTCGACAGCTATAGCAATCAGCCCCAGCATTTT

j_gene: TRBJ1-1
abundance: few
d_gene: NA
v_gene: TRBV5-4
CDR3aa: CASSFQGGRSTEAFF
CDR3nt: TGTGCCAGCAGCTTCCAGGGAGGAAGGAGCACTGAAGCTTTCTTT

j_gene: TRBJ1-2
abundance: NA
d_gene: TRBD1
v_gene: TRBV7-3
CDR3aa: CASKVVGQGFGGYTF
CDR3nt: TGTGCCAGCAAGGTTGTGGGACAGGGGTTTGGTGGCTACACCTTC

j_gene: TRBJ1-2
abundance: NA
d_gene: NA
v_gene: TRBV6-5
CDR3aa: CASSQRTAIGYTF
CDR3nt: TGTGCCAGCAGTCAACGGACAGCTATCGGCTACACCTTC

j_gene: TRBJ1-4
abundance: NA
d_gene: NA
v_gene: TRBV19
CDR3aa: CASSGQGTGKLFF
CDR3nt: TGTGCCAGTAGTGGGCAGGGTACTGGAAAACTGTTTTTT

j_gene: TRBJ2-7
abundance: NA
d_gene: NA
v_gene: TRBV14
CDR3aa: CASSQGLTVSYEQYF
CDR3nt: TGTGCCAGCAGCCAAGGTCTGACAGTGTCCTACGAGCAGTACTTC

j_gene: TRBJ1-5
abundance: NA
d_gene: TRBD1
v_gene: TRBV27
CDR3aa: CASRDRGPGTPQHF
CDR3nt: TGTGCCAGCCGGGACAGGGGGCCCGGGACGCCCCAGCATTTT

j_gene: TRBJ1-2
abundance: NA
d_gene: NA
v_gene: TRBV4-2
CDR3aa: CASSQGGTTNYGYTF
CDR3nt: TGTGCCAGCAGCCAGGGTGGGACAACAAACTATGGCTACACCTTC

j_gene: TRBJ2-7
abundance: NA
d_gene: NA
v_gene: TRBV6-5
CDR3aa: CASSLDRQAYEQYF
CDR3nt: TGTGCCAGCAGTCTTGACAGGCAGGCCTACGAGCAGTACTTC

j_gene: TRBJ1-4
abundance: NA
d_gene: NA
v_gene: TRBV30
CDR3aa: CAWSVQEWRGEKLFF
CDR3nt: TGTGCCTGGAGTGTACAGGAGTGGCGTGGAGAAAAACTGTTTTTT

j_gene: TRBJ1-1
abundance: once
d_gene: NA
v_gene: TRBV19
CDR3aa: CASSHGTEAFF
CDR3nt: TGTGCCAGTTCGCACGGGACTGAAGCTTTCTTT

j_gene: TRBJ1-1
abundance: NA
d_gene: TRBD1
v_gene: TRBV19
CDR3aa: CASSSGQGAHAFF
CDR3nt: TGTGCCAGTAGTTCGGGACAGGGGGCGCATGCTTTCTTT

j_gene: TRBJ1-2
abundance: NA
d_gene: TRBD1
v_gene: TRBV6-7
CDR3aa: CASSYSTGITPNYGYTF
CDR3nt: TGTGCCAGCAGTTACTCGACAGGGATTACGCCTAACTATGGCTACACCTTC

j_gene: TRBJ2-3
abundance: NA
d_gene: TRBD1
v_gene: TRBV5-1
CDR3aa: CASSLGQGETDTQYF
CDR3nt: TGCGCCAGCAGCTTGGGACAGGGTGAAACAGATACGCAGTATTTT

j_gene: TRBJ2-1
abundance: NA
d_gene: TRBD2
v_gene: TRBV15
CDR3aa: CATSMGGAGYNEQFF
CDR3nt: TGTGCCACCAGCATGGGAGGGGCGGGTTACAATGAGCAGTTCTTC

j_gene: TRBJ2-1
abundance: NA
d_gene: TRBD2
v_gene: TRBV10-3
CDR3aa: CAISEAGGRDEQFF
CDR3nt: TGTGCCATCAGTGAAGCGGGGGGCAGGGATGAGCAGTTCTTC

j_gene: TRBJ2-2
abundance: NA
d_gene: TRBD2
v_gene: TRBV4-3
CDR3aa: CASSHQTSGGPNTGELFF
CDR3nt: TGCGCCAGCAGCCACCAGACTAGCGGGGGGCCTAACACCGGGGAGCTGTTTTTT

j_gene: TRBJ1-1
abundance: NA
d_gene: NA
v_gene: TRBV5-5
CDR3aa: CASSTQGRQHLNTEAFF
CDR3nt: TGTGCCAGCAGCACCCAGGGCAGGCAACATCTGAACACTGAAGCTTTCTTT

j_gene: TRBJ2-6
abundance: NA
d_gene: NA
v_gene: TRBV11-3
CDR3aa: CASSLGFDSTAGGANVLTF
CDR3nt: TGTGCCAGCAGCCTGGGTTTCGACTCGACGGCGGGCGGGGCCAACGTCCTGACTTTC

j_gene: TRBJ1-1
abundance: NA
d_gene: TRBD1
v_gene: TRBV27
CDR3aa: CASSSIHIRDSIGAEAFF
CDR3nt: TGTGCCAGCAGTTCAATTCATATCCGGGACAGTATCGGCGCTGAAGCTTTCTTT

j_gene: TRBJ2-5
abundance: NA
d_gene: TRBD1
v_gene: TRBV11-2
CDR3aa: CASRGTGHKETQYF
CDR3nt: TGTGCCAGCAGGGGGACAGGGCATAAGGAGACCCAGTACTTC

j_gene: TRBJ2-3
abundance: once
d_gene: TRBD2
v_gene: TRBV6-6
CDR3aa: CASSYSLAGADTQYF
CDR3nt: TGTGCCAGCAGTTACTCACTAGCGGGGGCGGATACGCAGTATTTT

j_gene: TRBJ2-7
abundance: NA
d_gene: NA
v_gene: TRBV2
CDR3aa: CASSVTPGEQYF
CDR3nt: TGTGCCAGCAGTGTAACACCAGGCGAGCAGTACTTC

j_gene: TRBJ2-7
abundance: NA
d_gene: NA
v_gene: TRBV6-5
CDR3aa: CASSFSGDDSYEQYF
CDR3nt: TGTGCCAGCAGTTTTTCGGGGGACGACTCCTACGAGCAGTACTTC

j_gene: TRBJ1-1
abundance: NA
d_gene: NA
v_gene: TRBV30
CDR3aa: CAWGISKSTGLMNTEAFF
CDR3nt: TGTGCCTGGGGGATATCCAAATCAACAGGCCTAATGAACACTGAAGCTTTCTTT

j_gene: TRBJ1-2
abundance: NA
d_gene: NA
v_gene: TRBV18
CDR3aa: CASSPARDYGYTF
CDR3nt: TGTGCCAGCTCACCAGCGAGAGACTATGGCTACACCTTC

j_gene: TRBJ2-1
abundance: NA
d_gene: NA
v_gene: TRBV5-1
CDR3aa: CASSPPTGSSYNEQFF
CDR3nt: TGCGCCAGCAGCCCCCCCACGGGGAGCTCCTACAATGAGCAGTTCTTC